The entry below describes one T cell receptor beta chain. Antigen: not known. The CDR3 is 15 residues long. Germline V lookup: CDR1 LNHDA, CDR2 SQIVND (reference sequence). Trimming removed 2 bases at V and 5 bases at J, with 13 bases between. This record comes from a study of cytomegalovirus exposure and HLA in healthy donors. PCR used 60 Vbeta primers and 13 Jbeta primers. Libraries were prepared by immunoSEQ multiplex PCR; TCRdb keeps only in-frame clonotypes and omits some of them. The table includes roughly 200,000 clones, about four fifths detected once. Study-wide results and limits: Analyzed later, association rates of TCRs varied across HLA loci, with DRB1 most and HLA-C fewest.

The TCR was taken from a man aged 35-49 years in good health and CMV-seropositive. The J gene is TRBJ2-1, the V gene TRBV19; D ambiguous. What was sequenced was PBMCs. The CDR3, as DNA: TGTGCCAGTAGTATACAAGCGATATTAAACAATGAGCAGTTCTTC. Translated: CASSIQAILNNEQFF.